The source of this T cell receptor (beta chain) is a study of blood T cell repertoires in COVID-19. Study information: COVID-19 samples collected from the United States, Italy and Spain covered acute and convalescent phases.

Looked up from germline, CDR1 is SGHRS and CDR2 is YFSETQ. This CDR3 is built from 14 residues. With 3 bases removed from V and 0 bases from J, the gap between germline ends came to 4 bases. In the study's own analysis: From reference gene primer amplification, estimates of nucleated cell counts were derived. Some clones are missing from TCRdb's copy, which holds only in-frame ones; the method was immunoSEQ multiplex PCR. For V, J and clone size, that table is used; D and trimming come from the DNA. The data hold roughly 250,000 clones, with 82% observed a single time. Sequences were obtained from peripheral blood. The sequence was collected from a woman of 80 years or more with active or convalescent COVID-19. The V call is TRBV5-1, the J call TRBJ2-6; unclear D gene. Here the CDR3 reads CASSSGSGANVLTF. CDR3 in DNA: TGCGCCAGCAGCTCGGGCTCTGGGGCCAACGTCCTGACTTTC.